This is a list of T cell receptor beta chains from one sample in a study of T-cell reconstitution after alpha-beta-depleted transplantation in children. MiXCR was run by TCRdb on the PCR reads, yielding one entry per CDR3 protein. The table includes 230,000 or so distinct CDR3 sequences, approximately 12% detected once. Sequencing was performed on PBMCs from the stem cell graft donor, taken from the stem cell graft. These receptors originate from a human donor who donated a stem cell graft to a child with acute lymphoblastic leukemia. Each CDR3 is given with its conserved first and last residue. A D gene is named only where the DNA matches it firmly. Clone size is stated in some rows and not others, as once, few, many or a class when expanded.

d_gene,abundance,v_gene,j_gene,CDR3nt,CDR3aa
-,many,TRBV12-3/TRBV12-4,TRBJ1-2,TGTGCCAGCAGTTTAAGTACAATCTATGGCTACACCTTC,CASSLSTIYGYTF
TRBD1,many,TRBV4-3,TRBJ2-7,TGCGCCAGCAGCCTAGTGACAGGGAATTTCTACGAGCAGTACTTC,CASSLVTGNFYEQYF
-,many,TRBV24-1,TRBJ2-5,TGTGCCACCAGTGATTCAGGGGTTTGGGAGACCCAGTACTTC,CATSDSGVWETQYF
-,many,TRBV7-9,TRBJ1-4,TGTGCCAGCACCCTGACCGGGGATGGAGAACAACTGTTTTTT,CASTLTGDGEQLFF
-,many,TRBV29-1,TRBJ1-1,TGCAGCGTTGCGGGTGCACTGATGAACACTGAAGCTTTCTTT,CSVAGALMNTEAFF
-,-,TRBV6-2/TRBV6-3,TRBJ1-5,TGTGCCAGCAGTTCCTCAGGTCGGGGCAATCAGCCCCAGCATTTT,CASSSSGRGNQPQHF
TRBD1,many,TRBV6-1,TRBJ2-5,TGTGCCAGCGATCCGCAGGGGGCATTCAGTGAGACCCAGTACTTC,CASDPQGAFSETQYF
-,many,TRBV3-1,TRBJ2-3,TGTGCCAGCAGCCAGCGGCTTAGCACAGATACGCAGTATTTT,CASSQRLSTDTQYF
-,-,TRBV7-2,TRBJ1-2,TGTGCCAGTAAGGTGGGAAGGATGAATGGCTACACCTTC,CASKVGRMNGYTF
-,-,TRBV4-2,TRBJ1-2,TGTGCCAGCAGCCAAGATGCCGGGACCTATGGCTACACCTTC,CASSQDAGTYGYTF
-,many,TRBV12-3/TRBV12-4,TRBJ1-6,TGTGCCAGCAGTTTATACAGCGCACCCCTCCACTTT,CASSLYSAPLHF
TRBD2,many,TRBV27,TRBJ2-3,TGTGCCAGTCTAGCGGGAGGCACAGATACGCAGTATTTT,CASLAGGTDTQYF
-,many,TRBV15,TRBJ2-7,TGTGCCACCAGCAGCGCGTCAGGGTCCTACGAGCAGTACTTC,CATSSASGSYEQYF
-,many,TRBV7-6,TRBJ1-2,TGTGCCAGCAGGAATTCAGGGGAGGCGGGCTACACCTTC,CASRNSGEAGYTF
TRBD1,-,TRBV12-3/TRBV12-4,TRBJ1-2,TGTGCCAGCAGTTTGGGACAGCCGACTAACTATGGCTACACCTTC,CASSLGQPTNYGYTF
TRBD2,many,TRBV7-2,TRBJ2-1,TGTGCCAGCATGATAGCGGGGGTTTCCTACAATGAGCAGTTCTTC,CASMIAGVSYNEQFF
-,-,TRBV4-2,TRBJ2-5,TGTGCCAGCAGCCAAGTCAGTGAGGAGACCCAGTACTTC,CASSQVSEETQYF
-,many,TRBV5-1,TRBJ2-1,TGCGCCAGCAGCTTCGGGTTCGGTGAGCAGTTCTTC,CASSFGFGEQFF
-,many,TRBV20-1,TRBJ2-5,TGCAGTGCTAGAGATTCGACTCGTACCCAGTACTTC,CSARDSTRTQYF
-,many,TRBV24-1,TRBJ2-7,TGTGCCACCAGTGATTCTTGGACCTACGAGCAGTACTTC,CATSDSWTYEQYF
-,many,TRBV25-1,TRBJ2-1,TGTGCCAGCAGTGAAGCCTGGTCTGAGCAGTTCTTC,CASSEAWSEQFF
TRBD1,many,TRBV6-2/TRBV6-3,TRBJ1-5,TGTGCCAGCAGTTACTCGATCGGCCAGGGGGCTAATCAGCCCCAGCATTTT,CASSYSIGQGANQPQHF
-,many,TRBV12-3/TRBV12-4,TRBJ1-3,TGTGCCAGCAGCTTACCCCGTTCGGGGGGGACGAACACCATATATTTT,CASSLPRSGGTNTIYF
-,many,TRBV6-2/TRBV6-3,TRBJ2-2,TGTGCCAGCAGTCTTCGACCCTACGGCCGGGCGAACACCGGGGAGCTGTTTTTT,CASSLRPYGRANTGELFF
-,few,TRBV30,TRBJ2-5,TGTGCCTGGAGCAGGGAGCAAGAGACCCAGTACTTC,CAWSREQETQYF
-,many,TRBV14,TRBJ2-7,TGTGCCAGCAGCCAAGATCCGGGCAATTCCTACGAGCAGTACTTC,CASSQDPGNSYEQYF
-,many,TRBV20-1,TRBJ1-2,TGCAGTGCTAGGATTGGGTCTTTCCGAGGAGGAATGCCTTCTAACTATGGCTACACCTTC,CSARIGSFRGGMPSNYGYTF
-,many,TRBV7-2,TRBJ2-7,TGTGCCAGCAGCTTAAACCCCGGGACCTACGAGCAGTACTTC,CASSLNPGTYEQYF
-,many,TRBV15,TRBJ2-1,TGTGCCACCAGCAGAGATTCAAAGACTTACAATGAGCAGTTCTTC,CATSRDSKTYNEQFF
-,many,TRBV12-3/TRBV12-4,TRBJ1-2,TGTGCCAGCAGACGGGACACCTATGGCTACACCTTC,CASRRDTYGYTF
TRBD1,few,TRBV18,TRBJ1-1,TGTGCCAGCTCACCAGGGACAGACACTGAAGCTTTCTTT,CASSPGTDTEAFF
-,many,TRBV3-1,TRBJ2-7,TGTGCCAGCAGCCCCCTGGGAACGGGGGAGCCCTCCTACGAGCAGTACTTC,CASSPLGTGEPSYEQYF
TRBD1,many,TRBV6-1,TRBJ2-7,TGTGCCAGCAAGGGGAACACGGGACAGATCTACGAGCAGTACTTC,CASKGNTGQIYEQYF
-,many,TRBV2,TRBJ2-7,TGTGCCAGCAGACGACAGCCTACGGAGCAGTACTTC,CASRRQPTEQYF
TRBD1,many,TRBV28,TRBJ2-5,TGTGCCAGCAGCCAGAACAGGGGGCTTGGGGAGACCCAGTACTTC,CASSQNRGLGETQYF
TRBD2,many,TRBV5-1,TRBJ2-7,TGCGCCAGCAGCTTGGCCCAGGGACTAACCTACGAGCAGTACTTC,CASSLAQGLTYEQYF
TRBD2,many,TRBV15,TRBJ2-1,TGTGCCACCAGCAGAGACCCTAGCGGGAGATACAATGAGCAGTTCTTC,CATSRDPSGRYNEQFF
-,-,TRBV12-3/TRBV12-4,TRBJ2-1,TGTGCCAGCAGTATAAAGGGTTACAATGAGCAGTTCTTC,CASSIKGYNEQFF
-,many,TRBV20-1,TRBJ2-5,TGCAGTGCTAGATATGACCGACCAAGAAGGACCCAGTACTTC,CSARYDRPRRTQYF
TRBD1,few,TRBV30,TRBJ2-3,TGTGCCTGGAGGTCAAGACAGGGTACAGATACGCAGTATTTT,CAWRSRQGTDTQYF
-,few,TRBV20-1,TRBJ2-6,TGCAGTGCTAGAAGGAGGTTTCGGGGGGCCAACTCTGGGGCCAACGTCCTGACTTTC,CSARRRFRGANSGANVLTF
-,few,TRBV10-3,TRBJ1-1,TGTGCCATCAGCGGACAGCTTGAAGCTTTCTTT,CAISGQLEAFF
-,-,TRBV7-9,TRBJ1-1,TGTGCCAGCAGCTTAGACGGGGCCACTGAAGCTTTCTTT,CASSLDGATEAFF
TRBD2,many,TRBV12-3/TRBV12-4,TRBJ2-3,TGTGCCAGCAGTCCTAGCGGGGGGGCCATGACAGATACGCAGTATTTT,CASSPSGGAMTDTQYF